This T cell receptor (beta chain) was captured by sequencing in a study of radiation and T cells in renal cell carcinoma. Findings of the study overall: From baseline, blood top tumor clonotypes peaked at 2 weeks post-radiation. Baseline intratumoral clonotype presence is unknown without pretreatment biopsies.

Sequencing used immunoSEQ multiplex PCR; TCRdb keeps in-frame clones, though not all of them. This table holds tens of thousands of clones, 65% to 85% found once. As for this clone: Its antigen remains unknown.

J gave up 0 bases and V 9 bases, and 7 bases lay outside the gene matches. The CDR3 totals 14 residues. Per germline, CDR1 LNHNV and CDR2 YYDKDF (reference sequence). As to time point: baseline pretreatment blood. Documented treatment: 15 Gy SBRT to primary tumor, nephrectomy 4 weeks later. After SBRT, blood was collected at 2 and 4 weeks, plus baseline. The TCR comes from a man in his 60s with renal cell carcinoma. The chain joins TRBV15 to TRBJ1-1, with TRBD1 matching 7 bases. The sequencing used blood, collected from a patient whose treatment included radiotherapy and nephrectomy. The CDR3 coding sequence is TGTGCCACTCGACAGGGAATCATGAACACTGAAGCTTTCTTT. Residues: CATRQGIMNTEAFF.